The 19 T cell receptor beta chains given below trace back to one sample, sequenced in a study of identical twins. TCRdb re-called the 5' RACE reads with MiXCR, one entry per CDR3 protein. The profile shows 690,000 or so distinct CDR3 sequences, 6.1% of them singletons. Sequencing input: naive T cells sorted from blood. These receptors were taken from a man aged 18 to 29 in good health.

This clonotype appeared many times. This sequence joins TRBV5-1 and TRBJ2-1; no clear D gene. V was clipped by 4 bases and J by 8 bases, with 13 bases between them. The CDR3 length is 13 residues. CDR1 and CDR2 (germline): SGHRS, YFSETQ. CDR3 in DNA: TGCGCCAGCAGCGATCCTAACTTCGATGAGCAGTTCTTC. It encodes CASSDPNFDEQFF.

This clonotype was seen many times. V gene TRBV7-2 combines with J gene TRBJ2-1; 13 positions match TRBD2. Germline CDR1 reads SGHTA; CDR2 reads FQGNSA. CDR3 length: 17 amino acids. The V and J ends lost 5 bases and 4 bases, in that order; junction bases with no gene match: 8. As DNA, the CDR3 is TGTGCCAGCAGCCGTCGACCGGGACTAGCGGGGTACAATGAGCAGTTCTTC. Protein product: CASSRRPGLAGYNEQFF.

This clonotype was seen repeatedly, ten times or more. This rearrangement joins TRBV6-5 to TRBJ2-1, with 7 bases that match TRBD2. Germline trimming cut 0 bases from V and 7 bases from J; bases unmatched to any gene: 12. Germline values: CDR1 MNHEY, CDR2 SVGAGI. The CDR3 loop spans 17 amino acids. This CDR3 is CASSYSKWEGLGNEQFF. CDR3 nucleotide sequence: TGTGCCAGCAGTTACTCGAAATGGGAGGGCCTCGGAAATGAGCAGTTCTTC.

This clonotype was detected ten times or more. The chain carries TRBV24-1 and TRBJ2-3, with D tentatively TRBD1 or TRBD2 (5 bases each). CDR1 and CDR2 (germline): KGHDR, SFDVKD. V lost 3 bases and J 4 bases, leaving 16 bases between the germline ends. This CDR3 has 16 residues. CDR3 nucleotide sequence: TGTGCCACCAGTGATCCACAAACGGTGGGACCAGATACGCAGTATTTT. It yields the protein CATSDPQTVGPDTQYF.

The chain carries TRBV20-1 and TRBJ2-2, with 7 bases lining up with TRBD1. This CDR3 has 13 amino acids. Germline values: CDR1 DFQATT, CDR2 SNEGSKA (reference sequence). Trimming at V came to 5 bases and at J to 7 bases, leaving 7 bases not matched to a gene. CDR3 sequence (DNA): TGCAGTGCTCAGACAGGGAGAAGCGGGGAGCTGTTTTTT. Amino acid sequence: CSAQTGRSGELFF.

As concerns this clonotype: This sequence may be a read error, since a much larger clone differs from it by one base. The rearrangement joins TRBV11-1 to TRBJ2-7; TRBD2 matches at 10 bases. Germline loops: CDR1 SGHAT, CDR2 FQDESV (reference sequence). The CDR3 contains 15 residues. V lost 5 bases to trimming and J lost 3 bases; unmatched junction nucleotides: 7. The CDR3 DNA sequence: TGTGCCAGCAGCGTGACTAGCGGGCCGAACTACGAGCAGTACTTC. It translates to CASSVTSGPNYEQYF.

This clonotype was found many times. This chain connects TRBV20-1 to TRBJ2-7; tentative D call: TRBD2 (6 bases). Trimming removed 3 bases from V and 6 bases from J, with 15 bases in between. CDR1 and CDR2 from the germline V gene are DFQATT and SNEGSKA (reference sequence). The length of the CDR3 is 13 residues. CDR3 in amino acids: CSARGLESGEQYF. Written as DNA, the CDR3 is TGCAGTGCTAGGGGACTGGAAAGCGGCGAGCAGTACTTC.

This clonotype appeared many times. The chain carries TRBV28 and TRBJ2-1; 11 nucleotides agree with TRBD2. With V trimmed by 2 bases and J by 2 bases, 2 bases remained unmatched. The CDR3 contains 16 residues. Per germline, CDR1 MDHEN and CDR2 SYDVKM. The DNA for the CDR3 is TGTGCCAGCAGTTTACTAGCGGGAGGAACCTACAATGAGCAGTTCTTC. Amino acid sequence: CASSLLAGGTYNEQFF.

At least ten counts were recorded for this clonotype. The CDR3 reads CASSPAGQGMDGYTF. The CDR3 region has the DNA TGTGCCAGCAGTCCCGCGGGACAGGGGATGGATGGCTACACCTTC. J is TRBJ1-2 and V is TRBV12-3 or TRBV12-4; 10 bases fit TRBD1. V shed 5 bases, J shed 6 bases, and the junction held 9 bases outside the gene matches. This CDR3 has 15 residues.

There are many counts of this clonotype. The chain joins TRBV5-1 to TRBJ2-7, with D possibly TRBD2 on 5 matching bases. In germline, CDR1 is SGHRS, CDR2 YFSETQ. V was shortened by 0 bases and J by 4 bases, with 8 bases between the two germline ends. The CDR3 has 13 amino acids. The DNA of the CDR3 is TGCGCCAGCAGCTTGGCCCGGGGTTACGAGCAGTACGTC. Protein: CASSLARGYEQYV.

This sequence joins TRBV20-1 and TRBJ1-5; unclear D gene. With 0 bases removed from V and 6 bases from J, the gap between germline ends came to 15 bases. CDR1 DFQATT and CDR2 SNEGSKA come from the germline V gene (reference sequence). This CDR3 has 15 amino acids. The CDR3 nucleotides are TGCAGTGCTAGAGATCGAGGAGGAGAGGGTCAGCCCCAGCATTTT. The encoded protein is CSARDRGGEGQPQHF.

This clonotype was recorded many times. The chain links TRBV10-1 to TRBJ2-7; D is undetermined. Trimming took off 10 bases at V and 0 bases at J, with 13 bases between the two ends. The CDR3 consists of 13 residues. CDR1 is WNHNN and CDR2 is SYGVQD in the germline V gene (reference sequence). The CDR3 sequence is CATGETISYEQYV. CDR3 coding DNA: TGCGCCACCGGAGAGACAATCTCCTACGAGCAGTACGTC.

This clonotype was recorded many times. The chain links TRBV12-3 or TRBV12-4 to TRBJ2-2; D remains unclear. The CDR3 runs 15 residues. Trimming removed 5 bases at V and 0 bases at J, with 10 bases between. The CDR3 is CASSPPSSNTGELFF. CDR3 coding DNA: TGTGCCAGCAGTCCCCCCTCATCGAACACCGGGGAGCTGTTTTTT.

This clonotype was recorded many times. The rearrangement links TRBV20-1 to TRBJ2-7, with D perhaps TRBD2 (6 bases). CDR1 is DFQATT and CDR2 is SNEGSKA in the germline V gene (reference sequence). The CDR3 loop spans 15 amino acids. V lost 6 bases and J 0 bases, leaving 18 bases between the germline ends. The CDR3 spells CSAPTGTRSSYEQYF. In DNA form, the CDR3 reads TGCAGTGCGCCCACTGGGACTCGTTCCTCCTACGAGCAGTACTTC.

This chain links TRBV7-2 with TRBJ2-5, with D tentatively TRBD1 or TRBD2 (5 bases each). The germline V gene has CDR1 SGHTA and CDR2 FQGNSA. The CDR3 covers 14 residues. The V end lost 5 bases, the J end lost 6 bases, and 16 bases lay between the germline ends. The CDR3 DNA reads as TGTGCCAGCAGCACTCGGGGAATGGGACAGACCCAGTACTTC. It is translated as CASSTRGMGQTQYF.

This clonotype was recorded a few times. The CDR3 DNA sequence: TGTGCCACCGAGAGGGGAAGAAACACCGGGGAGCTGTTTTTT. Its protein is CATERGRNTGELFF. This rearrangement joins TRBV15 to TRBJ2-2, with D possibly called TRBD1 or TRBD2 (5 bases each). V shed 8 bases and J shed 2 bases, with 12 bases lying between them. Germline-derived CDR1 and CDR2 are LNHNV and YYDKDF (reference sequence). This CDR3 has 14 residues.

Remarks on this clonotype: The final CDR3 position lacks the conserved phenylalanine or tryptophan, pointing to a likely read error. V usage is TRBV12-3 or TRBV12-4 and J usage is TRBJ1-2, with D maybe TRBD1 (5 bases). The V and J ends lost 6 bases and 8 bases respectively, with 19 bases between them. The CDR3 sequence is 14 residues long. CDR3 region: CASSLIGTRGGYTS. In DNA, the CDR3 is TGTGCCAGCAGCCTAATTGGGACTAGGGGCGGCTACACCTCC.

This clonotype has a count of ten or more. The chain recombines TRBV5-1 with TRBJ2-3; D is ambiguous. Germline V gene data show CDR1 as SGHRS and CDR2 as YFSETQ. CDR3 length: 15 amino acids. V shed 4 bases and J shed 2 bases, with 14 bases lying between them. The CDR3: CASSVTMPSTDTQYF. CDR3 DNA sequence: TGCGCCAGCAGCGTGACAATGCCCTCCACAGATACGCAGTATTTT.

This clonotype came up many times. The rearrangement uses TRBV2 and TRBJ2-3, with 7 bases matching TRBD1. J gave up 5 bases and V 6 bases, and 5 bases lay outside the gene matches. Germline V gene lookup returns CDR1 SNHLY and CDR2 FYNNEI. The CDR3 covers 13 residues. CDR3 sequence: CASRLRTGDTQYF. CDR3 DNA: TGTGCCAGCAGACTAAGGACAGGAGATACGCAGTATTTT.